This T cell receptor beta chain was sequenced during a study of CD8+CD57+ T cells in acquired aplastic anemia listed by TCRdb under 2018. For the wider study: A mean of roughly 3.2 ug of DNA, ranging from roughly 0.2 to 27.4 ug, was extracted from sorted CD4+ and CD8+ cells. A CD8+CD57+ expansion meant a frequency higher than the mean frequency seen in healthy subjects.

What the research found in general, with its limitations: CD8+ Simpson's diversity did not differ significantly between patients and healthy controls (P=0.060). Although 25 to 30 CD8+ CDR3 sequences were shared by patients and controls, these sequences appeared highly expressed in patients and within the immunodominant clones of patients.

In the case of this clonotype: Its antigen is currently not known. Base qualities are not provided; no much larger clone lies one nucleotide away.

From the cysteine up to the phenylalanine, the CDR3 has a length of 16 residues. Here the CDR3 DNA is all that survives: 48 bases in frame from base 1. CDR1 SQVTM and CDR2 ANQGSEA were looked up in the germline V gene. V lost 1 base and J lost 0 bases; the stretch between them is 15 bases long. The patients picked for sequencing were ones in whom flow cytometry had shown an expansion of CD8+CD57+ cells. All patients had severe acquired aplastic anemia diagnosed by International Study of Aplastic Anemia and Agranulocytosis and Camitta criteria. At the time blood was sampled, none of the patients had received any therapy. The study deep-sequenced TCR repertoires of sorted CD4+ and CD8+ blood T cells from severe aplastic anemia patients and healthy subjects. Patients were enrolled in the USA under clinicaltrials.gov protocols 00001620, 01623167, 00001397, 00071045, 00081523 and 00961064. Ficoll-Paque density gradient centrifugation was used to isolate peripheral blood mononuclear cells. Before DNA was extracted, CD4+ and CD8+ T cells were sorted using either FACS or magnetic beads.

Genomic DNA served as template for TCR beta VDJ combination and CDR3 sequence profiling. An Illumina HiSeq 2000 was the platform used for TCR repertoire sequencing. Per the original workflow: TRBV/TRBJ rearrangement plots, CDR3 size and DJ length profiles, and Simpson's diversity index were used to assess repertoires. The most abundant DNA sequence in the deep sequencing data was taken as the immunodominant clone. CDR3 amino acid sequences were screened for sharing across subjects and compared with published repertoires and the VDJdb database. The public sequencing data were trimmed at Q25 with fastp and processed into clonotypes with MiXCR by TCRdb, which kept only in-frame beta chains. Every CDR3 protein is listed once, alongside the most common genes and DNA of its rows. What appears here as the V and J calls and clone size reflects TCRdb's work, not the paper's. In this sample the table shows about 160,000 distinct CDR3 sequences, around 47% of which occur a single time. The ten largest clones take up 2.5% to 4% of the sample.

The sequenced sample consisted of sorted CD4+, CD8+, or CD8+CD57+ T cells (not recorded which) from PBMCs. This receptor was obtained from a human donor with aplastic anemia. The sequence links TRBV29-1 to TRBJ1-2; a tentative D match to TRBD1 spans 6 bases. The CDR3 protein is CSVEGPDRRANYGYTF. The DNA sequence follows: TGCAGCGTTGAAGGCCCGGACAGACGAGCTAACTATGGCTACACCTTC. The CDR3 plus the reference TRBV29-1 and TRBJ1-2 genes for the other parts give the full variable domain: SAVISQKPSRDICQRGTSLTIQCQVDSQVTMMFWYRQQPGQSLTLIATANQGSEATYESGFVIDKFPISRPNLTFSTLTVSNMSPEDSSIYLCSVEGPDRRANYGYTFGSGTRLTVV.